One and the same sample provided the 27 T cell receptor beta chains below, sequenced in a study of prognosis after radiotherapy for stage I lung cancer. Two rounds of multiplex PCR amplified TCR beta CDR3 from genomic DNA. The first round of PCR was done with primers that matched each TRBV and TRBJ gene. MiXCR was run by TCRdb on the multiplex PCR reads, yielding one entry per CDR3 protein. The top ten hold around 29% of the sample, which has nearly 35,000 distinct CDR3 sequences, around 30% seen once. The source material was PBMCs, sampled before or after stereotactic body radiation therapy (not recorded which). The source is a donor aged 50 or older with non-small cell lung cancer.

In this sample, this clonotype turned up once. An end of the junction does not agree with germline; a read error may underlie this. This chain uses TRBV19 with TRBJ2-3; TRBD2 matches at 14 bases. Germline lookup yields CDR1 LNHDA and CDR2 SQIVND (reference sequence). This CDR3 has 15 residues. In nucleotides, the CDR3 is TGTGCCAGTGGGACTAGCGGGGGTGTCACAGATACGCGGTATTTT. The encoded protein is CASGTSGGVTDTRYF.

This chain uses TRBV7-2 with TRBJ2-2, with a possible D match to TRBD2 (5 bases). Germline V gene lookup returns CDR1 SGHTA and CDR2 FQGNSA. Trimming stripped 8 bases from V and 5 bases from J, with 12 bases between. There are 13 residues in the CDR3. CDR3 nucleotides: TGTGCCAGCCGCGAGGGTTTGACCGGGGAGCTGTTTTTT. Protein: CASREGLTGELFF.

This clonotype was counted only a few times. The chain is built from TRBV5-6 and TRBJ2-5, with 14 bases identical to TRBD2. The germline V gene has CDR1 SGHDT and CDR2 YYEEEE. V trimming: 3 bases; J trimming: 4 bases; junction bases outside the gene matches: 8. The CDR3 is 17 amino acids. DNA for the CDR3: TGTGCCAGCAGCTCCCCTGTGGGGACTAGCGGGGGAGAGACCCAGTACTTC. It is translated as CASSSPVGTSGGETQYF.

Regarding this clonotype: The likely explanation is a read error, given a far larger clone one base away. The gene calls are TRBV6-9 and TRBJ2-6, with D unresolved. Germline assignment: CDR1 MNHGY and CDR2 SVAAGI. The V end lost 8 bases, the J end lost 6 bases, and 11 bases lay between the germline ends. This CDR3 contains 13 residues. The CDR3 reads CASSRPVANVLTF. DNA for the CDR3: TGTGCCAGCTCCCGCCCTGTGGCCAACGTCCTGACTTTC.

This clonotype was seen at least ten times. The chain combines TRBV11-2 with TRBJ2-4, with a possible D match to TRBD1 (5 bases). The CDR3 consists of 15 residues. The V end lost 1 base, the J end lost 6 bases, and 13 bases lay between the germline ends. The germline V gene has CDR1 SGHAT and CDR2 FQNNGV. CDR3 sequence: CASSLVMGPGNIQYF. CDR3 nucleotides: TGTGCCAGCAGCTTAGTCATGGGGCCCGGAAACATTCAGTACTTC.

As concerns this clonotype: A much more abundant neighbour one base away suggests this may be a read error. The V gene is TRBV19, the J gene TRBJ1-5; 9 bases are shared with TRBD1. CDR3 length: 15 residues. Germline CDR1 is LNHDA and CDR2 is SQIVND (reference sequence). V lost 5 bases to trimming and J lost 3 bases; unmatched junction nucleotides: 5. The CDR3 loop is CASSAQGAINQPQHF. In DNA form, the CDR3 reads TGTGCCAGTAGTGCACAGGGGGCCATCAATCAGCCCCAGCATTTT. The entire variable domain, with the rest obtained from reference TRBV19 and TRBJ1-5, is as follows: DGGITQSPKYLFRKEGQNVTLSCEQNLNHDAMYWYRQDPGQGLRLIYYSQIVNDFQKGDIAEGYSVSREKKESFPLTVTSAQKNPTAFYLCASSAQGAINQPQHFGDGTRLSIL.

Only one count was recorded for this clonotype. The V gene is TRBV11-2, the J gene TRBJ2-3; 7 bases agree with TRBD2. Unmatched junction bases numbered 10, after V lost 3 bases and J lost 4 bases. The CDR3 is 16 amino acids. Germline values: CDR1 SGHAT, CDR2 FQNNGV. In DNA form, the CDR3 reads TGTGCCAGCAGCTTCCAAGCGGGATCTCTCGCAGATACGCAGTATTTT. Translating gives CASSFQAGSLADTQYF.

This clonotype was seen at least ten times. This rearrangement joins TRBV3-1 to TRBJ1-3; perhaps TRBD1 as D (5 bases). Germline-derived CDR1 and CDR2 are LGHDT and YNNKEL (reference sequence). This CDR3 is 15 amino acids long. The germline V and J ends were trimmed by 4 bases and 0 bases, with 10 bases remaining between them. In DNA form, the CDR3 reads TGTGCCAGCAGCCCACAGGAGAGCTCTGGAAACACCATATATTTT. Its protein product is CASSPQESSGNTIYF.

Ten or more counts support this clonotype. The genes are TRBV9 and TRBJ1-6; 10 nucleotides match TRBD1. V trimming: 2 bases; J trimming: 10 bases; junction bases outside the gene matches: 3. The germline V gene encodes CDR1 SGDLS and CDR2 YYNGEE. The CDR3 is 14 residues long. CDR3 in DNA: TGTGCCAGCAGCGTGGACAGGGGGGGATCACCCCTCCACTTT. Amino acid sequence: CASSVDRGGSPLHF.

This clonotype was detected many times. The chain joins TRBV11-2 to TRBJ1-4, with TRBD1 matching 11 bases. Losses at the gene ends were 3 bases for V and 8 bases for J; bases not matched to a gene: 2. The CDR3 is made up of 14 amino acids. Per germline, CDR1 SGHAT and CDR2 FQNNGV. The CDR3 bases are TGTGCCAGCAGCTTCCGGGACAGGGGGGAAAAACTGTTTTTT. This encodes CASSFRDRGEKLFF.

The table lists this clonotype with many counts. The V call is TRBV6-1, the J call TRBJ1-5; D unclear. Trimming removed 5 bases at V and 0 bases at J, with 5 bases between. CDR1 and CDR2 (germline): MNHNS, SASEGT. The CDR3 has 13 residues. The CDR3, as DNA: TGTGCCAGCAGTCCGAATAGCAATCAGCCCCAGCATTTT. Amino acids: CASSPNSNQPQHF.

In this sample, this clonotype turned up many times. The chain uses TRBV6-2 or TRBV6-3 and TRBJ1-2; no clear D. This CDR3 has 15 residues. In germline, CDR1 is MNHEY, CDR2 SVGEGT. The V end lost 0 bases, the J end lost 4 bases, and 12 bases lay between the germline ends. CDR3 sequence reads: CASSYSTGRIYGYTF. In DNA, the CDR3 is TGTGCCAGCAGTTACTCGACCGGACGGATCTATGGCTACACCTTC.

The chain employs TRBV5-1 and TRBJ2-7, with D maybe TRBD1 (5 bases). This CDR3 contains 13 residues. Germline assignment: CDR1 SGHRS and CDR2 YFSETQ. The V end was cut by 2 bases, the J end by 7 bases, with 13 bases between. The CDR3 loop is CASSFTAGREQYF. The CDR3, as DNA: TGCGCCAGCAGCTTTACGGCAGGGCGAGAGCAGTACTTC.

The chain is built from TRBV11-2 and TRBJ2-7; D is ambiguous. CDR1 is SGHAT and CDR2 is FQNNGV in the germline V gene. The CDR3 contains 11 residues. V lost 5 bases and J lost 3, with 5 bases in between. Here the CDR3 reads CASSLNYEQYF. The CDR3 DNA follows: TGTGCCAGCAGCCTCAACTACGAGCAGTACTTC. Complete variable domain (other parts from reference TRBV11-2 and TRBJ2-7): EAGVAQSPRYKIIEKRQSVAFWCNPISGHATLYWYQQILGQGPKLLIQFQNNGVVDDSQLPKDRFSAERLKGVDSTLKIQPAKLEDSAVYLCASSLNYEQYFGPGTRLTVT.

There are many counts of this clonotype. The chain employs TRBV5-1 and TRBJ1-3; D is undetermined. V lost 0 bases and J lost 0, with 10 bases in between. The germline CDR1 and CDR2 sequences are SGHRS and YFSETQ. The CDR3 has 16 amino acids. CDR3 nucleotides: TGCGCCAGCAGCTTGGCCGGACGAGTCTCTGGAAACACCATATATTTT. Encoded protein: CASSLAGRVSGNTIYF.

This clonotype appeared many times. This sequence joins TRBV3-1 and TRBJ1-1; D call uncertain. Germline V gives CDR1 LGHDT, CDR2 YNNKEL (reference sequence). CDR3 length equals 18 residues. V gave up 5 bases and J gave up 2 bases, with 24 bases separating them. The CDR3 region is CASSTPPRPGEGNTEAFF. In DNA, the CDR3 is TGTGCCAGCAGCACCCCCCCCCGGCCGGGAGAAGGAAACACTGAAGCTTTCTTT.

Concerning this clonotype: Mismatch with germline at one junction end may stem from a read error. This rearrangement joins TRBV6-1 to TRBJ1-5; no definite D call. Germline V lookup: CDR1 MNHNS, CDR2 SASEGT. The CDR3 length is 15 residues. In DNA, the CDR3 is TGTGCCAGCAGACCTACATGCGATAGCAATCATCCCCAGCATTTT. It translates to CASRPTCDSNHPQHF.

This clonotype was recorded many times. The chain uses TRBV6-1 and TRBJ2-7; 8 positions match TRBD1. The CDR3 has 13 amino acids. Trimming cost V 7 bases and J 3 bases; bases outside gene matches: 5. CDR1 MNHNS and CDR2 SASEGT come from the germline V gene. For the CDR3, the DNA is TGTGCCAGCAAGAGCAGGGGGCTCTACGAGCAGTACTTC. Amino acids: CASKSRGLYEQYF.

The table lists this clonotype with many counts. The chain combines TRBV20-1 with TRBJ2-3, with D possibly called TRBD1 or TRBD2 (5 bases each). Trimming removed 4 bases at V and 8 bases at J, with 13 bases between. Germline CDR1 DFQATT, CDR2 SNEGSKA (reference sequence). CDR3 size: 12 residues. The CDR3 nucleotides read TGCAGTGCTATTCAGGGACGGGGTACGCAGTATTTT. Amino acid sequence: CSAIQGRGTQYF.

On this clonotype itself: A read error is likely, as this CDR3 ends without the conserved phenylalanine or tryptophan. The V call is TRBV19, the J call TRBJ2-3; D may be TRBD2 (6 bases). Germline CDR1 is LNHDA and CDR2 is SQIVND (reference sequence). CDR3 length: 14 residues. In nucleotides, the CDR3 is TGTGTCAGTACCCCGGCGGGACCCACAGATACGCAGTATCTT. The encoded protein is CVSTPAGPTDTQYL.

Comments on this clonotype: The junction departs from the called germline gene at one end, perhaps through a read error. The CDR3 is CASSQDAWNISFATNEKPFF. As DNA, the CDR3 is TGCGCCAGCAGCCAAGATGCTTGGAACATAAGTTTTGCAACTAATGAAAAACCGTTTTTT. This chain uses TRBV4-1 with TRBJ1-4; D not resolved. Germline CDR1 reads MGHRA; CDR2 reads YSYEKL. The CDR3 covers 20 residues.

With regard to this clonotype: This is likely an artifact of a read error, given a far larger clone one base away. The rearrangement uses TRBV6-9 and TRBJ2-7, with unresolved D. Germline values: CDR1 MNHGY, CDR2 SVAAGI. This CDR3 comprises 13 residues. CDR3: CASMQPGRYDQYF. CDR3 coding DNA: TGTGCCAGCATGCAGCCCGGAAGGTACGATCAGTACTTC.

The table lists this clonotype with a few counts. This could be a read error, since a much larger clone is one nucleotide away. The chain carries TRBV6-5 and TRBJ2-7, with D unclear. The CDR3 extends over 15 amino acids. Germline-derived CDR1 and CDR2 are MNHEY and SVGAGI. The CDR3 coding sequence is TGTGCCAGCAGTTACCTAAACACCTTCTCCTACGAGCAGTGCTTC. This encodes CASSYLNTFSYEQCF.

CDR3 protein: CASSTKQASANYGYTF. Here the CDR3 DNA reads TGTGCCAGTAGTACGAAACAGGCCTCCGCTAACTATGGCTACACCTTC. The rearrangement links TRBV19 to TRBJ1-2; D is possibly TRBD1 (5 bases). This CDR3 is built from 16 residues. Germline V CDR1 and CDR2: LNHDA, SQIVND (reference sequence). V shed 4 bases and J shed 0 bases, with 15 bases lying between them.

This clonotype was picked up many times. The J gene is TRBJ2-1, the V gene TRBV20-1; 10 bases align to TRBD2. CDR3 size: 16 residues. The V segment lost 0 bases and the J segment 7 bases; nucleotides outside the gene matches: 9. CDR1 is DFQATT, CDR2 SNEGSKA, per germline (reference sequence). This chain's CDR3 is CSARDGERGGWNEQFF. DNA for the CDR3: TGCAGTGCTAGAGATGGGGAGCGGGGGGGCTGGAATGAGCAGTTCTTC.

This clonotype was seen many times. The chain couples TRBV4-2 to TRBJ2-5; D tentatively reads TRBD1 or TRBD2 (6 bases each). Germline CDR1 and CDR2: LGHNA and YNFKEQ. This CDR3 comprises 16 residues. V lost 1 base and J 2 bases, leaving 14 bases between the germline ends. The CDR3 DNA is TGTGCCAGCAGCCAAGGGTTCGGGGGCCAGCAAGAGACCCAGTACTTC. Translation: CASSQGFGGQQETQYF.

In its sample, this clonotype was seen many times. The chain recombines TRBV9 with TRBJ2-5, with TRBD1 matching over 10 bases. The germline gives CDR1 SGDLS, CDR2 YYNGEE. CDR3 length: 14 amino acids. The V segment lost 4 bases and the J segment 5 bases; nucleotides outside the gene matches: 5. The CDR3 spells CASSPKTGGETQYF. The CDR3 region has the DNA TGTGCCAGCAGCCCTAAGACAGGGGGCGAGACCCAGTACTTC.